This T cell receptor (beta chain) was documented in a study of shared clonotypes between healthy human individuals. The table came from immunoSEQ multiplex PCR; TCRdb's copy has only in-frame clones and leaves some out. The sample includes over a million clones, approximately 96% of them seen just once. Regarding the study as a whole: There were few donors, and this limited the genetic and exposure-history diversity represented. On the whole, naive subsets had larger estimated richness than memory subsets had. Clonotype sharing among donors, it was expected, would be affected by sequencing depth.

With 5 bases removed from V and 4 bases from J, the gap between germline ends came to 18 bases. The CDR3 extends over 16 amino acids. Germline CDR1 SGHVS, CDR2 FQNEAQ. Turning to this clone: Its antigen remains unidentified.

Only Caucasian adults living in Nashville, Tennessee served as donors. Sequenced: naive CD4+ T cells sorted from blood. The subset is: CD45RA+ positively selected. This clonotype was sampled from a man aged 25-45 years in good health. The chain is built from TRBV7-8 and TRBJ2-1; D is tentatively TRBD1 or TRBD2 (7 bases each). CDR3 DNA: TGTGCCAGCAGCCTCTACCACAGGGGAGGGTACAATGAGCAGTTCTTC. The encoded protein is CASSLYHRGGYNEQFF.